These T cell receptor beta chains were read from a single sample in a study of cytomegalovirus exposure and HLA in healthy donors. Repertoires were generated with immunoSEQ multiplex PCR, while TCRdb's copy carries only in-frame clones and drops some. The table records some 170,000 clones, roughly 86% of them present only once. The specimen was PBMCs. Receptor source: a man aged 18 to 29 in good health and CMV-seropositive. The conserved cysteine and the conserved F or W are not part of the CDR3 here. Each record gives: V gene, clone size, CDR3 protein. For some rows the clone size is stated as once, few or many, or as a class when expanded; others skip it.

>TRBV6-5|.
ASSYSPSGDSYEQY
>TRBV4-1|.
ASSQDVSSGYEQY
>TRBV7-2|.
ASSLMSPSIG
>TRBV11-2|.
ASSLWTSGVSGANVLT
>TRBV6-1|.
ASSEGSPGAF
>TRBV5-6|.
ASSSSHREYEKLF
>TRBV5-8|.
ASSLVHSNQPQH
>TRBV4-1|.
ASSQGLGTGVSYEQY
>TRBV5-6|.
ASSLASGWNTEAF
>TRBV28|once
ASSSAGGGYEQY
>TRBV7-2|.
ASSLAGGMNTEAF
>TRBV6-1|.
ASRGDGANYEQY
>TRBV11-1|.
ASSTPTSSDTQY
>TRBV9|once
ASFNQDRVDWEQY
>TRBV11-2|once
ASSLEAGTYGYT
>TRBV7-3|.
ASSLAGTGNEQF
>TRBV5-1|.
ASSLGGNSGNTIY
>TRBV9|.
ASSVAEGAYGYT
>TRBV11-3|.
ASSFTGGDEQY
>TRBV27|.
ASSPGHPSYNEQF
>TRBV30|.
AWNQGLGTEAF
>TRBV2|.
ASTGGGYGYT
>TRBV11-1|.
ASSQDLDSGNTIY
>TRBV6-6|once
ASMRGSNQPQH
>TRBV7-8|.
ASSLISGPNNEQF
>TRBV4-1|.
ASSHIYGQVRMNTEAF
>TRBV28|.
ASSLAPGQVEYSNQPQH
>TRBV28|.
ASGGQSYEQY
>TRBV28|.
ASSPYWTRRGNQPQH
>TRBV30|.
AWSLAMDRGSF
>TRBV30|.
AWSRDEGYGYT
>TRBV6-5|.
ASSYRGPNSPLH
>TRBV28|.
ASTQAEQETQY
>TRBV7-6|.
ASSLGQGKGNEQF
>TRBV28|.
ASSLAGGGTGELF
>TRBV7-7|.
ASSPGLAGNEQF
>TRBV27|.
ASSFLTTGQGVNEQF